Many counts were recorded for the clone carrying this T cell receptor (beta chain). Antigen unknown. TCRdb reprocessed the PCR reads via MiXCR and lists one record per CDR3 protein. The sample holds approximately 54,000 distinct CDR3 sequences, less than 25% seen once. This sample stems from a study of molecular identifiers for immune sequencing clone quantification. Overall study results and limits: Clones of above 20 RNA copies carried over 99% of effector molecules; in naive cells they carried under 1%.

Naive CD8 sequencing libraries were generated from 20,000 to 1,000,000 sorted cells, with 10%, 30% or 50% RNA as input. Sequences were obtained from naive CD8+ T cells from blood, with Jurkat cell RNA spiked in. Subset specified: FACS-sorted CD8+CD4-CCR7+CD45RA+ naive T cells. The TCR was taken from a human donor in good health. Some libraries in this study had Jurkat cell RNA spiked in.

The CDR3 spells CSVGPEVYGYTF. In DNA, the CDR3 is TGCAGCGTTGGCCCGGAGGTCTATGGCTACACCTTC. The chain employs TRBV29-1 and TRBJ1-2; D call uncertain. Deletions cut 4 bases from V and 4 bases from J, with 10 bases between. Germline lookup yields CDR1 SQVTM and CDR2 ANQGSEA. The CDR3 runs 12 residues.